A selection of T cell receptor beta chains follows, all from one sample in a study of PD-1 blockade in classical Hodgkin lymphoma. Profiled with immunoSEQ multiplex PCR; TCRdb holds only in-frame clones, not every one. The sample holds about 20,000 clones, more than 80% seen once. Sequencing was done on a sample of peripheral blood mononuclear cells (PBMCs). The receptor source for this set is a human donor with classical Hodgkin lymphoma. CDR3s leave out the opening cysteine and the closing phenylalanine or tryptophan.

CDR3aa: ASSMSMSYGYT
v_gene: TRBV19
j_gene: TRBJ1-2

CDR3aa: ASSSRGGLAGRADTQY
v_gene: TRBV5-4
j_gene: TRBJ2-3

CDR3aa: ASSSPGLSTDTQY
v_gene: TRBV7-9
j_gene: TRBJ2-3

CDR3aa: ASSETGWIAQH
v_gene: TRBV10-2
j_gene: TRBJ1-5

CDR3aa: SVGGSTDTQY
v_gene: TRBV29-1
j_gene: TRBJ2-3

CDR3aa: ASGSGEGLYEQY
v_gene: TRBV9
j_gene: TRBJ2-7

CDR3aa: ASSLGGLAGDAQY
v_gene: TRBV7-2
j_gene: TRBJ2-5

CDR3aa: ASSLGGFPDTQY
v_gene: TRBV5-1
j_gene: TRBJ2-3

CDR3aa: ASSEEGPSGALWEQF
v_gene: TRBV25-1
j_gene: TRBJ2-1

CDR3aa: ASKGINTDTQY
v_gene: TRBV28
j_gene: TRBJ2-3

CDR3aa: ASSPPTGDHTEAF
v_gene: TRBV14
j_gene: TRBJ1-1

CDR3aa: AGSDDSGADEQF
v_gene: TRBV5-8
j_gene: TRBJ2-1

CDR3aa: ASSLPRDSEKLF
v_gene: TRBV5-6
j_gene: TRBJ1-4

CDR3aa: ASSSNPNQPQH
v_gene: TRBV6-5
j_gene: TRBJ1-5

CDR3aa: ASSVEGAQTQY
v_gene: TRBV7-6
j_gene: TRBJ2-5

CDR3aa: ASSSLGAGDGNTIY
v_gene: TRBV5-1
j_gene: TRBJ1-3

CDR3aa: ASSREVGTDTQY
v_gene: TRBV2
j_gene: TRBJ2-3

CDR3aa: ASSSVTPSGEQY
v_gene: TRBV5-1
j_gene: TRBJ2-7

CDR3aa: ASSERTGVNYGYT
v_gene: TRBV5-1
j_gene: TRBJ1-2

CDR3aa: ASSAQQGSSYNEQF
v_gene: TRBV5-1
j_gene: TRBJ2-1

CDR3aa: AWSVRGEQY
v_gene: TRBV30
j_gene: TRBJ2-7

CDR3aa: AISESARTGGLF
v_gene: TRBV10-3
j_gene: TRBJ2-2

CDR3aa: ASSLGTAKETQY
v_gene: TRBV7-8
j_gene: TRBJ2-5

CDR3aa: ASSTGQKNTEAF
v_gene: TRBV28
j_gene: TRBJ1-1

CDR3aa: ASRLDSINQPQH
v_gene: TRBV2
j_gene: TRBJ1-5

CDR3aa: ASSQEPGGDYGYT
v_gene: TRBV4-1
j_gene: TRBJ1-2

CDR3aa: ASSAAGKETQY
v_gene: TRBV25-1
j_gene: TRBJ2-5

CDR3aa: ASSLAQGTGELF
v_gene: TRBV5-1
j_gene: TRBJ2-2

CDR3aa: ASSRSVGSEQF
v_gene: TRBV28
j_gene: TRBJ2-1

CDR3aa: ASSMIDRPPLDEQY
v_gene: TRBV19
j_gene: TRBJ2-7

CDR3aa: AISGGARTGGASGNTIY
v_gene: TRBV10-3
j_gene: TRBJ1-3

CDR3aa: ATSLPQDFTEAF
v_gene: TRBV28
j_gene: TRBJ1-1

CDR3aa: ASSLFRQGTASLGNTIY
v_gene: TRBV18
j_gene: TRBJ1-3

CDR3aa: ASSLEGTGYSGNTIY
v_gene: TRBV5-1
j_gene: TRBJ1-3

CDR3aa: ASRRGGRGGYEQY
v_gene: TRBV6-5
j_gene: TRBJ2-7

CDR3aa: ASSYGRTTDTQY
v_gene: TRBV6-5
j_gene: TRBJ2-3

CDR3aa: ASSLSGGSTDTQY
v_gene: TRBV7-7
j_gene: TRBJ2-3

CDR3aa: ASSYPDRFPYEQY
v_gene: TRBV6-6
j_gene: TRBJ2-7

CDR3aa: ASNPDQNTEAF
v_gene: TRBV2
j_gene: TRBJ1-1